The 13 T cell receptor beta chains listed next were all sequenced from one sample in a study of T-cell reconstitution after alpha-beta-depleted transplantation in children. Preparation of the TCRbeta library used unique molecular identifiers. MiXCR, run by TCRdb on the PCR reads, gives a single entry per CDR3 protein. In the table there are about 470,000 distinct CDR3 sequences, roughly 43% of which are singletons. The sequencing here drew on PBMCs, taken before TCRalphabeta/CD19-depleted stem cell transplant. The receptors originated from a girl aged 2-15 years with aplastic anemia, due to receive a stem cell transplant.

Of note for this clonotype: A much larger clone differs from this one at a single base, so this may be a read error. Since no conserved phenylalanine or tryptophan closes the CDR3, a read error is the likely cause. The genes are TRBV5-1 and TRBJ1-2, with 10 bases aligning to TRBD1. The junction had 6 bases not matched to a gene; V was cut back by 4 bases and J by 3 bases. The CDR3 totals 15 residues. CDR1 and CDR2 (germline): SGHRS, YFSETQ. The DNA of the CDR3 is TGCGCCAGCAGCATAGACAGGGGGCGGTACTATGGCTACACCTAC. It codes for CASSIDRGRYYGYTY.

This clonotype was recorded many times. The chain employs TRBV24-1 and TRBJ2-1; a weak D match, TRBD1 (5 bases). CDR1 KGHDR and CDR2 SFDVKD come from the germline V gene. Trimming left V 3 bases short and J 8 bases short, with 10 bases between. The CDR3 runs to 13 residues. CDR3 bases: TGTGCCACCAGTGATAGGTGGGGCGATGAGCAGTTCTTC. As protein: CATSDRWGDEQFF.

This clonotype was counted between two and nine times. The chain couples TRBV6-1 to TRBJ1-1; D gene ambiguous. CDR1 is MNHNS and CDR2 is SASEGT in the germline V gene. V was cut by 5 bases and J by 5 bases, with 18 bases left in between. The CDR3 loop spans 15 amino acids. The CDR3 is CASSPRTGARTEAFF. Here the CDR3 DNA reads TGTGCCAGCAGTCCAAGGACGGGCGCTAGGACTGAAGCTTTCTTT.

This clonotype was observed at least ten times. The V call is TRBV4-1, the J call TRBJ2-1, with 8 positions matching TRBD1. J gave up 8 bases and V 4 bases, and 16 bases lay outside the gene matches. This CDR3 is built from 17 residues. Per the germline V gene, CDR1 is MGHRA and CDR2 is YSYEKL. Here the CDR3 DNA reads TGCGCCAGCAGCCTGATCACCCGGGACAGGATGTTCGATGAGCAGTTCTTC. Amino acids: CASSLITRDRMFDEQFF.

The chain employs TRBV5-1 and TRBJ2-5; D is uncertain. CDR1 is SGHRS and CDR2 is YFSETQ in the germline V gene. The CDR3 length is 14 residues. V lost 0 bases, J lost 5 bases, and 11 bases lay in between. CDR3 coding DNA: TGCGCCAGCAGCTTGGCCCTAGGAGAGGAGACCCAGTACTTC. It encodes CASSLALGEETQYF.

This clonotype was counted many times. The chain recombines TRBV7-6 with TRBJ1-2; 9 positions match TRBD1. Germline V gene data show CDR1 as SGHVS and CDR2 as FNYEAQ. With V trimmed by 5 bases and J by 3 bases, 10 bases remained unmatched. This CDR3 is 16 amino acids long. CDR3 bases: TGTGCCAGCAGCCCAGAGGGACAGGGAAGGTACTATGGCTACACCTTC. Residues: CASSPEGQGRYYGYTF. The complete variable domain, with remaining parts taken from reference TRBV7-6 and TRBJ1-2, reads GAGVSQSPRYKVTKRGQDVALRCDPISGHVSLYWYRQALGQGPEFLTYFNYEAQQDKSGLPNDRFSAERPEGSISTLTIQRTEQRDSAMYRCASSPEGQGRYYGYTFGSGTRLTVV.

The rearrangement links TRBV20-1 to TRBJ2-3; D is undetermined. The ends were cut back, 3 bases at V and 0 bases at J, with 7 bases in the middle. In germline, CDR1 is DFQATT, CDR2 SNEGSKA (reference sequence). This CDR3 contains 13 residues. Here the CDR3 DNA reads TGCAGTGCTAGCCATGGGAGCACAGATACGCAGTATTTT. Protein: CSASHGSTDTQYF.

This chain uses TRBV29-1 with TRBJ2-7, with 8 bases that match TRBD1. The junction had 6 bases not matched to a gene; V was cut back by 1 base and J by 7 bases. CDR1 SQVTM and CDR2 ANQGSEA come from the germline V gene. CDR3 size: 13 residues. The CDR3 loop reads CSVEGAGGGEQYF. In DNA, the CDR3 is TGCAGCGTTGAAGGGGCAGGGGGCGGGGAGCAGTACTTC.

In its sample, this clonotype was seen a few times. The J gene is TRBJ2-7, the V gene TRBV29-1; 8 bases fit TRBD1. CDR3 length: 13 residues. The germline CDR1 and CDR2 sequences are SQVTM and ANQGSEA. V lost 4 bases to trimming and J lost 3 bases; unmatched junction nucleotides: 5. CDR3 sequence (DNA): TGCAGCGTTGCCCCGGGACAGGACTACGAGCAGTACTTC. Translated, it gives CSVAPGQDYEQYF.

This chain links TRBV13 with TRBJ2-1, with 8 bases that match TRBD2. CDR3 size: 16 residues. Germline CDR1 is PRHDT and CDR2 is FYEKMQ (reference sequence). V lost 5 bases to trimming and J lost 1 base; unmatched junction nucleotides: 7. The DNA for the CDR3 is TGTGCCAGCAGCCCACCAGGGACTAGGTCCTACAATGAGCAGTTCTTC. This sequence encodes CASSPPGTRSYNEQFF.

The chain combines TRBV3-1 with TRBJ2-7, with D hard to call. Germline V CDR1 and CDR2: LGHDT, YNNKEL (reference sequence). The CDR3 is 15 residues long. V was cut by 1 base and J by 0 bases, with 10 bases left in between. The CDR3 nucleotides are TGTGCCAGCAGCCAAGCCGGGTTGACCTCCTACGAGCAGTACTTC. Protein product: CASSQAGLTSYEQYF.

The chain recombines TRBV7-2 with TRBJ2-7; tentatively, D is TRBD2 (6 bases). CDR3 length equals 14 residues. The V and J ends lost 2 bases and 7 bases respectively, with 15 bases between them. The germline V gene has CDR1 SGHTA and CDR2 FQGNSA. CDR3 loop: CASSLMEGPWEQYF. In DNA form, the CDR3 reads TGTGCCAGCAGCTTAATGGAGGGGCCCTGGGAGCAGTACTTC.

The sample holds many counts of this clonotype. This chain uses TRBV20-1 with TRBJ2-3; D unresolved. The V end lost 3 bases, the J end lost 0 bases, and 13 bases lay between the germline ends. The CDR3 contains 15 residues. Germline-derived CDR1 and CDR2 are DFQATT and SNEGSKA (reference sequence). CDR3 sequence: CSASIGSTSTDTQYF. In DNA form, the CDR3 reads TGCAGTGCTAGTATAGGCTCCACTAGCACAGATACGCAGTATTTT.